This TCR beta chain was identified in a study of CD8 T cells in Susac syndrome. Overall study results and limits: The study's TCR sequencing and HLA analysis covered a relatively small number of individuals, and the study acknowledged this.

Sequencing of TCR beta was undertaken in CD8+ and CD4+ T cells derived from blood. Healthy donors formed controls matched for age and sex. Points on this clonotype: Its specificity is unknown.

Random hexamers were used to reverse transcribe the RNA input (about 0.5 to 1 ug). With immunoSEQ multiplex PCR, TCR beta CDR3 was amplified across 54 Vbeta and 13 Jbeta. TCRdb used MiXCR to reprocess the immunoSEQ multiplex PCR reads, holding one entry per CDR3 protein. The table shows roughly 80,000 distinct CDR3 sequences, with 90% to 95% occurring only once. Germline V CDR1 and CDR2: MNHEY, SMNVEV (reference sequence). This CDR3 is 13 amino acids long. Trimming shortened V by 2 bases and J by 5 bases, and 9 bases separated the two germline ends. The V call is TRBV27, the J call TRBJ1-1; D unresolved. Sequenced material: CD8+ T cells from PBMCs. This TCR was recovered from a human donor in good health. For the CDR3, the DNA is TGTGCCAGCAGTTTAGGTGCGAGGACTGAAGCTTTCTTT. Protein: CASSLGARTEAFF.